A single sample gave rise to the 15 T cell receptor beta chains below, sequenced in a study of blood T cell repertoires in COVID-19 (dated by TCRdb to between 2020 and 2021). Library preparation employed the immunoSEQ multiplex PCR assay. TCRdb took over this immuneACCESS table, retaining in-frame rearrangements with V and J assigned. Such tables are incomplete; in checked studies, under half of the missing clones stem from an unresolved V gene, and the remainder is unexplained. The sample table lists 130,000 to 150,000 clones, 78% of them with a count of one. The ten largest account for 1.9% of the sample. The sequencing input was peripheral blood. These receptor sequences come from an older woman with acute or convalescent COVID-19.

This chain connects TRBV2 to TRBJ1-2, with 7 bases aligning to TRBD1. Looked up from germline, CDR1 is SNHLY and CDR2 is FYNNEI. The CDR3 is made up of 12 amino acids. Unmatched junction bases numbered 8, after V lost 8 bases and J lost 8 bases. This CDR3 reads CASGTAVLGYTF. CDR3 nucleotides: TGTGCCAGCGGGACAGCTGTGTTGGGCTACACCTTC.

J is TRBJ1-1 and V is TRBV7-3; D is possibly TRBD1 (5 bases). Germline assignment: CDR1 SGHTA and CDR2 FQGTGA. The V end was cut by 5 bases, the J end by 7 bases, with 20 bases between. The CDR3 is 15 amino acids. The DNA of the CDR3 is TGTGCCAGCAGCCACCTGGGCGGGGGAACAGGTGAAGCTTTCTTT. Protein sequence: CASSHLGGGTGEAFF.

The chain carries TRBV19 and TRBJ1-2; D is perhaps TRBD1 (6 bases). CDR1 LNHDA and CDR2 SQIVND come from the germline V gene (reference sequence). V was pared by 3 bases and J by 2 bases, with 13 bases between. This CDR3 is built from 15 residues. The CDR3: CASSIVTTGNYGYTF. The CDR3 DNA sequence: TGTGCCAGTAGTATCGTCACGACAGGAAACTATGGCTACACCTTC.

This chain uses TRBV19 with TRBJ1-5, with TRBD1 identical over 10 bases. The germline V gene has CDR1 LNHDA and CDR2 SQIVND (reference sequence). The V segment lost 7 bases and the J segment 6 bases; nucleotides outside the gene matches: 3. The CDR3 has 13 residues. The CDR3: CASTGTGVQPQHF. CDR3 bases: TGTGCCAGTACCGGGACAGGGGTTCAGCCCCAGCATTTT.

This chain uses TRBV11-2 with TRBJ2-2, with 11 bases lining up with TRBD1. V dropped 5 bases and J dropped 1; count of bases not matched to a gene: 12. The germline V gene encodes CDR1 SGHAT and CDR2 FQNNGV. CDR3 size: 19 residues. The CDR3 is CASSNYRGQGGKNTGELFF. Written as DNA, the CDR3 is TGTGCCAGCAGCAACTACAGGGGACAGGGGGGTAAGAACACCGGGGAGCTGTTTTTT.

V gene TRBV7-9 combines with J gene TRBJ2-5; TRBD2 matches at 8 bases. Trimming at V came to 5 bases and at J to 0 bases, leaving 8 bases not matched to a gene. The CDR3 is 16 amino acids. The V gene's germline CDR1 is SEHNR and CDR2 FQNEAQ (reference sequence). The CDR3 sequence is CASSPRASGYQETQYF. CDR3 DNA: TGTGCCAGCAGCCCGAGGGCTAGCGGGTACCAAGAGACCCAGTACTTC.

The CDR3 is CASSLFRSGRDYEQYF. CDR3 nucleotide sequence: TGTGCCAGCAGTTTATTTCGGAGCGGGAGGGACTACGAGCAGTACTTC. J is TRBJ2-7 and V is TRBV28; 10 nucleotides align to TRBD2. J gave up 3 bases and V 1 base, and 6 bases lay outside the gene matches. Germline CDR1 reads MDHEN; CDR2 reads SYDVKM. There are 16 residues in the CDR3.

This clone was observed once. This rearrangement joins TRBV10-3 to TRBJ1-2, with TRBD1 matching 10 bases. CDR3 length: 14 amino acids. The trim removed 6 bases at V and 8 bases at J, leaving 9 bases unmatched. The V gene's germline CDR1 is ENHRY and CDR2 SYGVKD. The CDR3 here is CAIRSAGTGVGYTF. Here the CDR3 DNA reads TGTGCCATCAGGAGCGCCGGGACAGGGGTGGGCTACACCTTC.

The gene calls are TRBV3-1 (or the pseudogene TRBV3-2) and TRBJ1-6; D is uncertain. Germline values: CDR1 LGHDT, CDR2 YNNKEL (reference sequence). The V and J ends lost 4 bases and 7 bases respectively, with 11 bases between them. The CDR3 totals 14 residues. The CDR3 region has the DNA TGTGCCAGCAGCCCTATAGCATCCAATTCACCCCTCCACTTT. It is translated as CASSPIASNSPLHF.

This clone has more than one count but fewer than ten. The J gene is TRBJ1-2, the V gene TRBV27, with 11 bases aligning to TRBD1. The CDR3 is made up of 14 amino acids. V lost 4 bases to trimming and J lost 8 bases; unmatched junction nucleotides: 6. Per germline, CDR1 MNHEY and CDR2 SMNVEV (reference sequence). CDR3 loop: CASSYGTGGLGYTF. As DNA, the CDR3 is TGTGCCAGCAGTTATGGGACAGGGGGATTGGGCTACACCTTC.

The CDR3 DNA reads as TGCGCCAGCAGCTTAAGATTCGGCGGGGATCTGCCCTCGGGAGGCTACACCTTC. It encodes CASSLRFGGDLPSGGYTF. The chain employs TRBV5-1 and TRBJ1-2; D call uncertain. Germline CDR1 reads SGHRS; CDR2 reads YFSETQ. CDR3 size: 18 residues. Trimming removed 2 bases at V and 8 bases at J, with 28 bases between.

The V call is TRBV11-2, the J call TRBJ2-7; possibly TRBD2 for D (5 bases). There are 14 residues in the CDR3. The V gene's germline CDR1 is SGHAT and CDR2 FQNNGV. Trimming cost V 0 bases and J 1 base, with 7 bases left between them. CDR3 loop: CASSLDGGSYEQYF. CDR3 nucleotide sequence: TGTGCCAGCAGCTTAGACGGCGGGTCCTACGAGCAGTACTTC.

This clone was detected only once. This chain joins TRBV27 and TRBJ2-7; 14 bases map to TRBD2. CDR3 length: 17 amino acids. Germline V gives CDR1 MNHEY, CDR2 SMNVEV (reference sequence). Trimming at V came to 7 bases and at J to 5 bases, leaving 13 bases not matched to a gene. The CDR3 region is CASMGLAGVGGSHEQYF. The CDR3 DNA is TGTGCCAGCATGGGACTAGCGGGAGTCGGGGGTAGCCACGAGCAGTACTTC.

This sequence joins TRBV7-8 and TRBJ2-5, with D perhaps matching TRBD2 (6 bases). The length of the CDR3 is 15 residues. Deletions cut 5 bases from V and 2 bases from J, with 15 bases between. CDR1 is SGHVS and CDR2 is FQNEAQ in the germline V gene. The CDR3 DNA reads as TGTGCCAGCAGCGGAAGAGGGCGGGAACAAGAGACCCAGTACTTC. Its translation: CASSGRGREQETQYF. The full variable domain, with the rest looked up from reference TRBV7-8 and TRBJ2-5, is GAGVSQSPRYKVAKRGQDVALRCDPISGHVSLFWYQQALGQGPEFLTYFQNEAQLDKSGLPSDRFFAERPEGSVSTLKIQRTQQEDSAVYLCASSGRGREQETQYFGPGTRLLVL.

V usage is TRBV19 and J usage is TRBJ1-6; D may be TRBD1 (6 bases). Germline V CDR1 and CDR2: LNHDA, SQIVND (reference sequence). The CDR3 covers 15 residues. Trimming removed 5 bases at V and 9 bases at J, with 17 bases between. The CDR3 region has the DNA TGTGCCAGTAGTGGATACAGGGCGAGTGGTTCACCCCTCCACTTT. This gives the protein CASSGYRASGSPLHF.